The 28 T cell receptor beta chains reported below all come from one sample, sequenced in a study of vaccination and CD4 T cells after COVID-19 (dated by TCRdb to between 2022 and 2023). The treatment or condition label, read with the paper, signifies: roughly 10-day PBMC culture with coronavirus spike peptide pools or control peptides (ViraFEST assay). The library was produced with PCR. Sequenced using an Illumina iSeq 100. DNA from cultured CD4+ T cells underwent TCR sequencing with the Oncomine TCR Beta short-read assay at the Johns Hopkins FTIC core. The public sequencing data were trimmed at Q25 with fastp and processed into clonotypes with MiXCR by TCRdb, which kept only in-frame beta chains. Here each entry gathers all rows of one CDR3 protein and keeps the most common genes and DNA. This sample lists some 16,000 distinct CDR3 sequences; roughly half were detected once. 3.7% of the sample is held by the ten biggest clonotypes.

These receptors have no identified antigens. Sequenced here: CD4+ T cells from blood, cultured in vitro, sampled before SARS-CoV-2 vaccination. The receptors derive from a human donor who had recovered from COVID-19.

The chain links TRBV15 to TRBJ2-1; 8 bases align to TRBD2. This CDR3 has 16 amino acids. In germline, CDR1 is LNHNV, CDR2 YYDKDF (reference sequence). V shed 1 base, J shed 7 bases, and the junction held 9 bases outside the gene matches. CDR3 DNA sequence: TGTGCCACCAGCAGAGCGGGACTAGGGGGGTTTAATGAGCAGTTCTTC. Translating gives CATSRAGLGGFNEQFF.

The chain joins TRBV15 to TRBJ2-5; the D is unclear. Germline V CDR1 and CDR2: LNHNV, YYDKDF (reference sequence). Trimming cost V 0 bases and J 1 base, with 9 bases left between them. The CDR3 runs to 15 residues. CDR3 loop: CATSRDRVSQETQYF. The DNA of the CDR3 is TGTGCCACCAGCAGAGATAGGGTTTCCCAAGAGACCCAGTACTTC.

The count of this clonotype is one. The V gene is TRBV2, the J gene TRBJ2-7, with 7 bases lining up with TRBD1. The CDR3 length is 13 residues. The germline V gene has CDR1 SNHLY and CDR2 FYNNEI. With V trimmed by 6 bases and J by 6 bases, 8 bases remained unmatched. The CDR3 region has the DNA TGTGCCAGCAGGGCCGACAGGGTGCGCGAGCAGTACTTC. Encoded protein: CASRADRVREQYF.

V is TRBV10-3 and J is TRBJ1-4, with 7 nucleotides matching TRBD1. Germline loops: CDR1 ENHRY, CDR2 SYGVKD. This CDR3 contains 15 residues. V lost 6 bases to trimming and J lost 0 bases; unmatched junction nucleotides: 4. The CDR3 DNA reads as TGTGCCATCAGGGATGACAGGGCAACTAATGAAAAACTGTTTTTT. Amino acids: CAIRDDRATNEKLFF.

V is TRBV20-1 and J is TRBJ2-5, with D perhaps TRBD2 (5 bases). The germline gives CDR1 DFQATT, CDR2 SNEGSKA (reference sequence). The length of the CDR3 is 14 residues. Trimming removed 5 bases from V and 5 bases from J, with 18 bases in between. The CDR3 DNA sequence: TGCAGTGCTGGAGGTGATAAGGCGTGGGAGACCCAGTACTTC. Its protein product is CSAGGDKAWETQYF.

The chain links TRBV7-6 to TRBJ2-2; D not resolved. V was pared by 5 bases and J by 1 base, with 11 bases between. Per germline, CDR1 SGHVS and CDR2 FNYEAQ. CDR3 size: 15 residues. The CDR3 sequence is CASSPMWRNTGELFF. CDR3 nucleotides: TGTGCCAGCAGCCCCATGTGGAGGAACACCGGGGAGCTGTTTTTT. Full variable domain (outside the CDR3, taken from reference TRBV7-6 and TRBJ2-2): GAGVSQSPRYKVTKRGQDVALRCDPISGHVSLYWYRQALGQGPEFLTYFNYEAQQDKSGLPNDRFSAERPEGSISTLTIQRTEQRDSAMYRCASSPMWRNTGELFFGEGSRLTVL.

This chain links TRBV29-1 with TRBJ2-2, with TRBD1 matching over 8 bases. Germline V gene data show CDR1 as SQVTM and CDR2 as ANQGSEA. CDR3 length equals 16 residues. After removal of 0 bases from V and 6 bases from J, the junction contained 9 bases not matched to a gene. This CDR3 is CSVEDWTGSGAGELFF. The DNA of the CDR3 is TGCAGCGTTGAAGATTGGACAGGGTCAGGCGCCGGGGAGCTGTTTTTT.

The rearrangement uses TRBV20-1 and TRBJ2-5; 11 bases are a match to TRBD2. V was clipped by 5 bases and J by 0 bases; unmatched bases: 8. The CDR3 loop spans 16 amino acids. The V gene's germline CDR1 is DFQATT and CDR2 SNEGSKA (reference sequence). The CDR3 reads CSASGLAGEYQETQYF. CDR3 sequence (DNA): TGCAGTGCTTCAGGACTAGCGGGCGAGTACCAAGAGACCCAGTACTTC.

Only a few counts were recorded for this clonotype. The CDR3, as DNA: TGCAGTGCTAGACTCGGGAGGGATCAGCCCCAGCATTTT. This sequence encodes CSARLGRDQPQHF. The chain joins TRBV20-1 to TRBJ1-5; D remains ambiguous. Trimming took 2 bases from V and 5 from J, leaving 10 bases between them. This CDR3 contains 13 residues. Germline V lookup: CDR1 DFQATT, CDR2 SNEGSKA (reference sequence).

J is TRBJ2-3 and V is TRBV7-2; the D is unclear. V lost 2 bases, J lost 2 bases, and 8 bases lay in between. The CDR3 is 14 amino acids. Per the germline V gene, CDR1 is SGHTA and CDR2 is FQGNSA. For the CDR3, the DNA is TGTGCCAGCAGCTTAATGCACAACACAGATACGCAGTATTTT. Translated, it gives CASSLMHNTDTQYF.

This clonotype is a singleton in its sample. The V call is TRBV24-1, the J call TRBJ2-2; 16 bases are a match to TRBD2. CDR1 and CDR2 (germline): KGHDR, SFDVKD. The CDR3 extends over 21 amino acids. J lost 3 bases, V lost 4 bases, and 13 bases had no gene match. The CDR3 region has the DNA TGTGCCACCAGTGACCAGGGGACTAGCGGGAGGGCCAGTTTAGACACCGGGGAGCTGTTTTTT. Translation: CATSDQGTSGRASLDTGELFF.

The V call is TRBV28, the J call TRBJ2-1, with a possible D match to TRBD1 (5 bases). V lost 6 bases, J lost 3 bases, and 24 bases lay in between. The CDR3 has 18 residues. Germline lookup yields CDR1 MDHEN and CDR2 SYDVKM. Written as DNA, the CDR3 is TGTGCCAGCAGGGCCCGGCAGGGCCGGGTTAGCCTCTACAATGAGCAGTTCTTC. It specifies CASRARQGRVSLYNEQFF.

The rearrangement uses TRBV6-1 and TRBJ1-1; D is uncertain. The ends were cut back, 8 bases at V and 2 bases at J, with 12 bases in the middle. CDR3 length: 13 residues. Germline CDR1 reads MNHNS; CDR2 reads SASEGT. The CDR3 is CASAWNENTEAFF. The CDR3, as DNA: TGTGCCAGCGCCTGGAACGAAAACACTGAAGCTTTCTTT.

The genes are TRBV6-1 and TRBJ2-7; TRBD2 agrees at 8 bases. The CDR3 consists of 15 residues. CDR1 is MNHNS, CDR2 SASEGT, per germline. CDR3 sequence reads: CAVKRASGGKGEQYF. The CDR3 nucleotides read TGTGCAGTAAAGCGGGCATCGGGAGGGAAGGGCGAGCAGTACTTC.

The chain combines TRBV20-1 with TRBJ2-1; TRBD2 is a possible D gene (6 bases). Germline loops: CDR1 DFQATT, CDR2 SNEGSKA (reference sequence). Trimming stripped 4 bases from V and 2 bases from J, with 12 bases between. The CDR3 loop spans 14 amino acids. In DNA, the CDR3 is TGCAGTGCTAATGGAGGGAACCCCTACAATGAGCAGTTCTTC. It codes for CSANGGNPYNEQFF.

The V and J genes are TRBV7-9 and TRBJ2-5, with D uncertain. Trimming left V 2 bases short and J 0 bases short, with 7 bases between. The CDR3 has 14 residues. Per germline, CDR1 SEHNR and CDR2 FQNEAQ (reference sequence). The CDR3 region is CASSLSVYQETQYF. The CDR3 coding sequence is TGTGCCAGCAGCTTATCGGTGTACCAAGAGACCCAGTACTTC.

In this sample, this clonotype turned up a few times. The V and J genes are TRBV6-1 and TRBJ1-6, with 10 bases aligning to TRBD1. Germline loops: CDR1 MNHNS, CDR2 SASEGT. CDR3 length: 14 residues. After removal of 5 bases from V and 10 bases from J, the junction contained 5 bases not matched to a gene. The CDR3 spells CASSLDRGHSPLHF. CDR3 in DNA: TGTGCCAGCAGTCTCGACAGGGGGCACTCACCCCTCCACTTT.

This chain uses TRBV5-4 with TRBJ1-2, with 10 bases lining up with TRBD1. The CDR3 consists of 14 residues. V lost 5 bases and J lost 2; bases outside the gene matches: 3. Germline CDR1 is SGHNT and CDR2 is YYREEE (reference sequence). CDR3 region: CASRGQGGNYGYTF. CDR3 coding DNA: TGTGCCAGCAGAGGACAGGGGGGAAACTATGGCTACACCTTC.

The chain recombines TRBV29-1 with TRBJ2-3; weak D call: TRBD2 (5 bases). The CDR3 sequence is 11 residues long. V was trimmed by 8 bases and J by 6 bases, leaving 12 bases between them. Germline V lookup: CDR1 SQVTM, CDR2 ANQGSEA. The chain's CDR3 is CSTKLGDTQYF. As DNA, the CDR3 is TGCAGCACGAAACTAGGGGATACGCAGTATTTT.

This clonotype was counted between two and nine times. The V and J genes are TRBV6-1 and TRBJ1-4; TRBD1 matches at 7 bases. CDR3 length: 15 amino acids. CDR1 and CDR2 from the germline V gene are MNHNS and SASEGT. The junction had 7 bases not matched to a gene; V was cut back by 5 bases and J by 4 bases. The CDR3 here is CASSRARQGNEKLFF. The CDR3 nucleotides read TGTGCCAGCAGTCGAGCCCGACAGGGTAATGAAAAACTGTTTTTT.

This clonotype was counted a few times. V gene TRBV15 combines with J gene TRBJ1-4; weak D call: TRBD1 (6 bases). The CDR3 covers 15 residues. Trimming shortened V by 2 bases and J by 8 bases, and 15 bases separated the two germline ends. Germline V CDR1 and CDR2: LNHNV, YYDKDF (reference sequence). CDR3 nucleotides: TGTGCCACCAGCAGACGCACGGGACACGGGGAAAAACTGTTTTTT. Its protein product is CATSRRTGHGEKLFF.

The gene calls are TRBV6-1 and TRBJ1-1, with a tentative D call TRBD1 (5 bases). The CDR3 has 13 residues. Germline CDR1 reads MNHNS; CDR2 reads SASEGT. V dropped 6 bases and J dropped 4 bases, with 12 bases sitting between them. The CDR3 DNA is TGTGCCAGCAGCGTCAGGGAGAGCACTGAAGCTTTCTTT. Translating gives CASSVRESTEAFF.

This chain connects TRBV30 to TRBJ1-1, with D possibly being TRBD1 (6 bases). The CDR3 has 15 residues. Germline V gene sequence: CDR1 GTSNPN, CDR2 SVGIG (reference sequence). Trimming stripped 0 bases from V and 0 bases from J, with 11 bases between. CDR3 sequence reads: CAWSVRGAVNTEAFF. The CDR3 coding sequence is TGTGCCTGGAGTGTAAGGGGGGCAGTGAACACTGAAGCTTTCTTT.

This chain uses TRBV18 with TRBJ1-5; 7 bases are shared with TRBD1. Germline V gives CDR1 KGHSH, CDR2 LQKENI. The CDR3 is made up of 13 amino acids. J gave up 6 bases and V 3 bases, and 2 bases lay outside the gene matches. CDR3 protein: CASSPPGGQPQHF. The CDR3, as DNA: TGTGCCAGCTCACCGCCAGGGGGTCAGCCCCAGCATTTT.

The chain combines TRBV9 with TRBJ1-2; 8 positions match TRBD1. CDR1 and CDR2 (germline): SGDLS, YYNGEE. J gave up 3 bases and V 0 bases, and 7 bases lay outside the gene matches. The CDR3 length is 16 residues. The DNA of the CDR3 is TGTGCCAGCAGCGTAGCTTGGACAGGGATGGACTATGGCTACACCTTC. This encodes CASSVAWTGMDYGYTF. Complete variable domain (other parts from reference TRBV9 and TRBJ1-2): DSGVTQTPKHLITATGQRVTLRCSPRSGDLSVYWYQQSLDQGLQFLIQYYNGEERAKGNILERFSAQQFPDLHSELNLSSLELGDSALYFCASSVAWTGMDYGYTFGSGTRLTVV.

DNA for the CDR3: TGTGCCAGCAGTTTTCGAGGAGGCGGTCAGCCCCAGCATTTT. Its protein product is CASSFRGGGQPQHF. J is TRBJ1-5 and V is TRBV28; D ambiguous. Germline values: CDR1 MDHEN, CDR2 SYDVKM. Trimming left V 3 bases short and J 6 bases short, with 12 bases between. The CDR3 has 14 amino acids.

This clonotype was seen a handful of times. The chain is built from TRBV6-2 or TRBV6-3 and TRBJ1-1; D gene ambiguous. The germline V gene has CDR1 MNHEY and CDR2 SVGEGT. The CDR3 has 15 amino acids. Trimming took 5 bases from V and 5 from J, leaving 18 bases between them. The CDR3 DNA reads TGTGCCAGCAGTCCTAGTCTACTAGGGCCTACTGAAGCTTTCTTT. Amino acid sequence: CASSPSLLGPTEAFF.

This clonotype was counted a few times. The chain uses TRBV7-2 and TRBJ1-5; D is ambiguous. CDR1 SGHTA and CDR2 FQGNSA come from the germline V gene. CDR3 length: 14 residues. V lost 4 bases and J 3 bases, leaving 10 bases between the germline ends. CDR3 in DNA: TGTGCCAGCAGCTCGACCGACAACAATCAGCCCCAGCATTTT. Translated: CASSSTDNNQPQHF.